These 22 T cell receptor beta chains were sequenced from one sample in a study of PD-L1 blockade in urothelial cancer. Assay used: immunoSEQ multiplex PCR; TCRdb lists only in-frame clones, some missing. The sample yields 56,000 or so clones, 85% seen once. Time point of the sample: pretreatment peripheral blood. This material consisted of PBMCs, taken around atezolizumab (anti-PD-L1) treatment. Every receptor here comes from a man aged 65 to 79 with urothelial cancer.

In its sample, this clone was seen a few times. The CDR3 protein is CASSSHRDQPQHF. The CDR3, as DNA: TGTGCCAGCTCGAGTCACAGGGATCAGCCCCAGCATTTT. The chain links TRBV2 to TRBJ1-5, with a possible D match to TRBD1 (6 bases). Per germline, CDR1 SNHLY and CDR2 FYNNEI. With 8 bases removed from V and 5 bases from J, the gap between germline ends came to 13 bases. CDR3 length equals 13 residues.

The rearrangement uses TRBV20-1 and TRBJ2-7; TRBD2 is a possible D gene (5 bases). This CDR3 has 11 amino acids. Trimming removed 7 bases at V and 3 bases at J, with 10 bases between. Germline CDR1 is DFQATT and CDR2 is SNEGSKA (reference sequence). This CDR3 is CSGRTHYEQYF. The CDR3 DNA sequence: TGCAGTGGCAGGACTCACTACGAGCAGTACTTC.

This rearrangement joins TRBV7-9 to TRBJ2-1; 9 bases line up with TRBD1. The V gene's germline CDR1 is SEHNR and CDR2 FQNEAQ (reference sequence). V trimming: 3 bases; J trimming: 4 bases; junction bases outside the gene matches: 4. The CDR3 contains 15 residues. The CDR3 here is CASSFLGQGYNEQFF. CDR3 sequence (DNA): TGTGCCAGCAGCTTTCTGGGACAGGGTTACAATGAGCAGTTCTTC.

The rearrangement links TRBV5-1 to TRBJ2-1; 8 bases are a match to TRBD2. Germline CDR1 and CDR2: SGHRS and YFSETQ. The CDR3 totals 16 residues. V was clipped by 4 bases and J by 1 base; unmatched bases: 7. This chain's CDR3 is CASSPTSGYSYNEQFF. Here the CDR3 DNA reads TGCGCCAGCAGCCCTACTAGCGGATATTCCTACAATGAGCAGTTCTTC.

The rearrangement joins TRBV2 to TRBJ2-3; D not resolved. The ends were cut back, 7 bases at V and 14 bases at J, with 22 bases in the middle. The CDR3 has 13 residues. Germline values: CDR1 SNHLY, CDR2 FYNNEI. The CDR3 loop is CASTESILLLAYF. Here the CDR3 DNA reads TGTGCCAGCACGGAGTCTATACTCCTCCTCGCGTATTTT.

The chain carries TRBV28 and TRBJ1-2, with 7 bases lining up with TRBD1. The CDR3 runs 14 residues. The V segment lost 4 bases and the J segment 5 bases; nucleotides outside the gene matches: 7. CDR1 and CDR2 (germline): MDHEN, SYDVKM. The CDR3: CASSSSGTDYGYTF. The CDR3 DNA reads as TGTGCCAGCAGTTCCTCCGGGACAGATTATGGCTACACCTTC.

This chain connects TRBV18 to TRBJ2-7, with 7 nucleotides matching TRBD1. The length of the CDR3 is 14 residues. With 6 bases clipped from V and 7 bases from J, the junction kept 12 bases outside the gene matches. Germline loops: CDR1 KGHSH, CDR2 LQKENI. The CDR3 DNA reads TGTGCCAGCTCCATTTTAAGGGGGCCGGGAGAGCAGTACTTC. Protein: CASSILRGPGEQYF.

The V call is TRBV6-6, the J call TRBJ2-7; D is unresolved. Germline loops: CDR1 MNHNY, CDR2 SVGAGI (reference sequence). Trimming left V 6 bases short and J 0 bases short, with 12 bases between. This CDR3 region has 14 residues. CDR3 sequence (DNA): TGTGCCAGCAGCCGCAACCCCGGCTCCTACGAGCAGTACTTC. It is translated as CASSRNPGSYEQYF.

The chain has TRBV2 and TRBJ2-1; 10 bases are a match to TRBD2. The CDR3 sequence is 16 residues long. Trimming removed 2 bases from V and 6 bases from J; junction bases left unmatched: 7. Looked up from germline, CDR1 is SNHLY and CDR2 is FYNNEI. The CDR3 is CASSELLAGVGNEQFF. Here the CDR3 DNA reads TGTGCCAGCAGTGAACTGCTAGCGGGAGTCGGCAATGAGCAGTTCTTC.

The chain has TRBV9 and TRBJ2-5, with D perhaps matching TRBD2 (6 bases). The V gene's germline CDR1 is SGDLS and CDR2 YYNGEE. The V and J ends lost 0 bases and 7 bases respectively, with 13 bases between them. The CDR3 runs 14 residues. CDR3 nucleotides: TGTGCCAGCAGCGTAGGGACTACCCCGGGGACCCAGTACTTC. This sequence encodes CASSVGTTPGTQYF.

V gene TRBV18 combines with J gene TRBJ2-1; weak D call: TRBD2 (5 bases). The V end lost 4 bases, the J end lost 5 bases, and 18 bases lay between the germline ends. This CDR3 comprises 16 residues. Germline assignment: CDR1 KGHSH and CDR2 LQKENI. Written as DNA, the CDR3 is TGTGCCAGCTCACTAGGCCCCGGGGTGGGTCACAATGAGCAGTTCTTC. This sequence encodes CASSLGPGVGHNEQFF.

In its sample, this clone was seen once. The CDR3 is CASREGGRGYGYTF. CDR3 DNA sequence: TGTGCCAGCAGGGAAGGGGGTCGGGGCTATGGCTACACCTTC. The chain couples TRBV6-5 to TRBJ1-2; D perhaps matches TRBD1 (6 bases). CDR3 length equals 14 residues. With 6 bases removed from V and 4 bases from J, the gap between germline ends came to 15 bases. Looked up from germline, CDR1 is MNHEY and CDR2 is SVGAGI.

The CDR3 here is CASGPPRGALPGELFF. The CDR3 DNA follows: TGTGCTAGTGGTCCTCCCCGGGGGGCGCTCCCCGGGGAGCTGTTTTTT. The chain links TRBV12-5 to TRBJ2-2; the D gene is possibly TRBD2 (7 bases). The CDR3 runs 16 residues. Looked up from germline, CDR1 is LGHNT and CDR2 is FRNRAP. Trimming pared 5 bases from V and 6 bases from J, leaving 19 bases between. The complete variable domain, with remaining parts taken from reference TRBV12-5 and TRBJ2-2, reads DARVTQTPRHKVTEMGQEVTMRCQPILGHNTVFWYRQTMMQGLELLAYFRNRAPLDDSGMPKDRFSAEMPDATLATLKIQPSEPRDSAVYFCASGPPRGALPGELFFGEGSRLTVL.

The chain employs TRBV6-1 and TRBJ2-3; TRBD1 agrees at 8 bases. V was clipped by 6 bases and J by 14 bases; unmatched bases: 16. This CDR3 has 14 amino acids. Germline assignment: CDR1 MNHNS and CDR2 SASEGT. CDR3 DNA sequence: TGTGCCAGCAGGCCGGGACAGGATGACAGATACGCGTATTTT. It yields the protein CASRPGQDDRYAYF.

The genes are TRBV5-4 and TRBJ2-7; TRBD1 matches 8 bases. V shed 2 bases, J shed 2 bases, and the junction held 6 bases outside the gene matches. Germline CDR1 SGHNT, CDR2 YYREEE (reference sequence). CDR3 length: 15 amino acids. The chain's CDR3 is CASSFGDRLTYEQYF. The CDR3 DNA reads as TGTGCCAGCAGCTTCGGGGACAGGCTTACCTACGAGCAGTACTTC.

The chain uses TRBV6-6 and TRBJ2-7; possible D gene TRBD1, 6 bases. The germline V and J ends were trimmed by 5 bases and 2 bases, with 13 bases remaining between them. This CDR3 spans 14 amino acids. Germline V lookup: CDR1 MNHNY, CDR2 SVGAGI (reference sequence). The CDR3 protein is CASSTSTGPYEQYF. CDR3 DNA sequence: TGTGCCAGCAGTACCTCGACAGGACCCTACGAGCAGTACTTC.

The chain combines TRBV9 with TRBJ1-1; 9 bases agree with TRBD1. The junction had 6 bases not matched to a gene; V was cut back by 4 bases and J by 5 bases. The CDR3 is made up of 14 amino acids. Germline V gene lookup returns CDR1 SGDLS and CDR2 YYNGEE. CDR3 in DNA: TGTGCCAGCAGCCCCCGGGACAGGGTTACTGAAGCTTTCTTT. As protein: CASSPRDRVTEAFF. The complete variable domain, with remaining parts taken from reference TRBV9 and TRBJ1-1, reads DSGVTQTPKHLITATGQRVTLRCSPRSGDLSVYWYQQSLDQGLQFLIQYYNGEERAKGNILERFSAQQFPDLHSELNLSSLELGDSALYFCASSPRDRVTEAFFGQGTRLTVV.

Turning to this clone: This specimen includes other DNA sequences encoding the same CDR3. J is TRBJ2-1 and V is TRBV5-1, with TRBD1 matching 7 bases. This CDR3 comprises 14 residues. CDR1 SGHRS and CDR2 YFSETQ come from the germline V gene. V dropped 0 bases and J dropped 4; count of bases not matched to a gene: 1. The CDR3 region has the DNA TGCGCCAGCAGCTTGGGACAGGGTTACAATGAGCAGTTCTTC. Residues: CASSLGQGYNEQFF.

The chain uses TRBV11-2 and TRBJ2-7; 8 nucleotides agree with TRBD1. The ends lost 4 bases at V and 2 bases at J; junction bases unmatched: 1. Germline-derived CDR1 and CDR2 are SGHAT and FQNNGV. The length of the CDR3 is 13 residues. CDR3 nucleotides: TGTGCCAGCAGCTGGACAGGGACCTACGAGCAGTACTTC. Encoded protein: CASSWTGTYEQYF.

The chain has TRBV27 and TRBJ2-7, with D maybe TRBD2 (6 bases). Germline V gene lookup returns CDR1 MNHEY and CDR2 SMNVEV (reference sequence). Trimming stripped 2 bases from V and 3 bases from J, with 11 bases between. This CDR3 contains 14 residues. CDR3 sequence reads: CASSLAGPNYEQYF. In DNA form, the CDR3 reads TGTGCCAGCAGTTTAGCGGGACCTAACTACGAGCAGTACTTC.

J is TRBJ1-1 and V is TRBV18; D is possibly TRBD1 (6 bases). The germline V and J ends were trimmed by 5 bases and 3 bases, with 16 bases remaining between them. Germline CDR1 and CDR2: KGHSH and LQKENI. CDR3 length: 15 residues. The CDR3 sequence: CASSTQAGADTEAFF. The CDR3 region has the DNA TGTGCCAGCTCAACTCAGGCAGGGGCAGACACTGAAGCTTTCTTT.

The chain links TRBV2 to TRBJ2-7; 9 nucleotides agree with TRBD2. This CDR3 is built from 14 residues. V gave up 7 bases and J gave up 5 bases; unmatched junction bases: 9. Looked up from germline, CDR1 is SNHLY and CDR2 is FYNNEI. This chain's CDR3 is CASKAGGPVNEQYF. The CDR3 nucleotides read TGTGCCAGCAAGGCGGGAGGGCCAGTAAACGAGCAGTACTTC.